This T cell receptor beta chain was obtained from a study of beta chain features in type 1 diabetes. Study-level points and caveats: TCRB CDR3s were moderately but significantly shorter in Type 1 diabetes patients in all four CD4+ subsets.

Via CD45RO/CCR7/CD25/CD127/CD95/CD27, cells of the CD4+ naive, central memory, regulatory and stem cell-like memory subsets were sorted. There are 17 residues in the CDR3. Trimming cost V 3 bases and J 2 bases; bases outside gene matches: 8. Germline V CDR1 and CDR2: SGHDN, FVKESK. With respect to this clone: Its target is not known.

Since all of the isolated RNA was reverse transcribed, expressed TCRB transcripts were what got sequenced. Clones were read by immunoSEQ multiplex PCR, and TCRdb kept only the in-frame ones, dropping some. Of 300,000 to 350,000 clones detected, roughly 12% appear once; the ten largest clones hold nearly 0.015%. This chain connects TRBV14 to TRBJ2-3; 10 nucleotides line up with TRBD2. This receptor was taken from a woman under 30 with type 1 diabetes. Sequencing used naive CD4+ T cells from blood. The CDR3: CASSHLAGVGITDTQYF. The CDR3 nucleotides read TGTGCCAGCAGCCACCTAGCGGGAGTAGGAATCACAGATACGCAGTATTTT.